What follows is one T cell receptor (beta chain) and its context. Clones were read by immunoSEQ multiplex PCR, and TCRdb kept only the in-frame ones, dropping some. The sample carries around 180,000 clones, roughly 94% recorded once. The record originates from a study of control samples from healthy donors and cancer patients. The V gene's germline CDR1 is SGHNT and CDR2 YYREEE (reference sequence). There are 15 residues in the CDR3. Losses at the gene ends were 0 bases for V and 3 bases for J; bases not matched to a gene: 5. This sequence joins TRBV5-4 and TRBJ2-7; 8 nucleotides agree with TRBD1. Sequencing used blood. The TCR comes from a woman aged 18-35 years in good health. CDR3 region: CASSLGPGGDYEQYF. The CDR3 region has the DNA TGTGCCAGCAGCTTGGGCCCAGGGGGCGACTACGAGCAGTACTTC.